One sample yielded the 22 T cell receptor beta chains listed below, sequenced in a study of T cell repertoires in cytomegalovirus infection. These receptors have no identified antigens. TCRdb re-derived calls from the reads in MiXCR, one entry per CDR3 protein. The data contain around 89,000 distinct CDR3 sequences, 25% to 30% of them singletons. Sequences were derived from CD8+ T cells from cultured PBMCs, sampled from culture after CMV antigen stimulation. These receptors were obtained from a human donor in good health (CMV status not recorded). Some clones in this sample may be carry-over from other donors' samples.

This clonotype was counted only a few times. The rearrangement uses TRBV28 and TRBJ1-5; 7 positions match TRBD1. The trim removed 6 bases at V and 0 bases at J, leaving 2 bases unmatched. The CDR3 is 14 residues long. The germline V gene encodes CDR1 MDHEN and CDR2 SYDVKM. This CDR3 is CASRRTGSNQPQHF. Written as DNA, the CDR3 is TGTGCCAGCAGGAGGACAGGTAGCAATCAGCCCCAGCATTTT.

The CDR3 is CASSLVGSSYNSPLHF. CDR3 DNA sequence: TGTGCCAGCAGCTTGGTGGGGAGCTCCTATAATTCACCCCTCCACTTT. This chain links TRBV5-4 with TRBJ1-6; D is uncertain. Germline CDR1 is SGHNT and CDR2 is YYREEE (reference sequence). The ends were cut back, 0 bases at V and 0 bases at J, with 7 bases in the middle. The CDR3 sequence is 16 residues long. Based on the CDR3 plus reference TRBV5-4 and TRBJ1-6, the full variable domain is ETGVTQSPTHLIKTRGQQVTLRCSSQSGHNTVSWYQQALGQGPQFIFQYYREEENGRGNFPPRFSGLQFPNYSSELNVNALELDDSALYLCASSLVGSSYNSPLHFGNGTRLTVT.

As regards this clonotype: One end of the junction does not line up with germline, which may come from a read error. The CDR3 DNA sequence: TGCGCCAGGAGCTGGGGACTAGCGGGGACCGGGGAGCTGTTTTTT. Translating it yields CARSWGLAGTGELFF. The genes are TRBV5-1 and TRBJ2-2; 13 bases match TRBD2. CDR1 and CDR2 (germline): SGHRS, YFSETQ. The CDR3 consists of 15 residues.

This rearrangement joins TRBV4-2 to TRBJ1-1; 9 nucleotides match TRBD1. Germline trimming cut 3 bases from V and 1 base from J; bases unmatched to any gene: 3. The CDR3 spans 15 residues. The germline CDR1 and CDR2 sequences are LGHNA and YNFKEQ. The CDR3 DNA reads TGTGCCAGCAGCCAGTGGGACAGGGCGAACACTGAAGCTTTCTTT. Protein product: CASSQWDRANTEAFF.

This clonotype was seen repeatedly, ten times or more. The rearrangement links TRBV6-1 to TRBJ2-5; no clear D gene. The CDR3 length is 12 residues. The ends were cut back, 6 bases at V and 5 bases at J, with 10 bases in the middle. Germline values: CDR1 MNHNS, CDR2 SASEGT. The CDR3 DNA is TGTGCCAGCAGCCCCTTTTTGGAGACCCAGTACTTC. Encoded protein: CASSPFLETQYF.

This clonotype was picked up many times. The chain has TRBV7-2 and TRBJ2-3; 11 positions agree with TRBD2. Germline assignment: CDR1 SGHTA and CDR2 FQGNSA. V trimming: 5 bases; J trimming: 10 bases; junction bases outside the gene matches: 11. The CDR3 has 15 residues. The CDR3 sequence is CASSNSGGAGFAQYF. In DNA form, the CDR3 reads TGTGCCAGCAGCAATAGCGGGGGGGCGGGCTTTGCGCAGTATTTT.

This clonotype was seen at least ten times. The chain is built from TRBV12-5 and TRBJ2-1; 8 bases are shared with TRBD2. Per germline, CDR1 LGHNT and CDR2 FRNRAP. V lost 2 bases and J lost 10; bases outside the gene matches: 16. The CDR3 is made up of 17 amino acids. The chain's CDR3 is CASGLPPRGGNTAEQFF. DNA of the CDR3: TGTGCTAGTGGTTTGCCACCCCGGGGGGGGAACACGGCCGAGCAGTTCTTC.

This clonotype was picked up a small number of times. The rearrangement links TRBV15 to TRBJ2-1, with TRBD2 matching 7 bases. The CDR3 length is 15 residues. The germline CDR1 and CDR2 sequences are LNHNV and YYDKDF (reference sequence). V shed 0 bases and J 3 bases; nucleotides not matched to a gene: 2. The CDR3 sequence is CATSREGGSYNEQFF. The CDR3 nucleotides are TGTGCCACCAGCAGAGAGGGCGGGAGCTACAATGAGCAGTTCTTC.

This CDR3 is CAISESPDRDYNEQFF. The DNA of the CDR3 is TGTGCCATCAGTGAATCCCCCGACAGGGACTACAATGAGCAGTTCTTC. This chain connects TRBV10-3 to TRBJ2-1, with TRBD1 matching 7 bases. V was clipped by 3 bases and J by 3 bases; unmatched bases: 8. This CDR3 contains 16 residues. The germline V gene has CDR1 ENHRY and CDR2 SYGVKD.

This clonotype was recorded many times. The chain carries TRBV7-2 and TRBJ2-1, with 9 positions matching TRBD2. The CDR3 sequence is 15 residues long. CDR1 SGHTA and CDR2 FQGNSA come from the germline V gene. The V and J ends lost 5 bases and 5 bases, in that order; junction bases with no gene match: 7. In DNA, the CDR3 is TGTGCCAGCAGCATCCTAGCGGGGTTACACAATGAGCAGTTCTTC. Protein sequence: CASSILAGLHNEQFF.

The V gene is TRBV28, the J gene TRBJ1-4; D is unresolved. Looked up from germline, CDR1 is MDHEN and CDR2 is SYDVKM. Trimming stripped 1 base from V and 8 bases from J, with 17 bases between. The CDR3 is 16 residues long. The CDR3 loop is CASSLLIAPGREKLFF. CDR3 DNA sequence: TGTGCCAGCAGTTTATTAATTGCCCCGGGGAGGGAAAAACTGTTTTTT.

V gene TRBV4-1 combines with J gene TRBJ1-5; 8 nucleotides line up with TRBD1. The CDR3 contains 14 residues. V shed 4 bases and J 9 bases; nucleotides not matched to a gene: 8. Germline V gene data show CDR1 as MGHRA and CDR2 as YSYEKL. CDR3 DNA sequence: TGCGCCAGCAGCCCAGACAGGGGAGATTGGCCCCAGCATTTT. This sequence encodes CASSPDRGDWPQHF.

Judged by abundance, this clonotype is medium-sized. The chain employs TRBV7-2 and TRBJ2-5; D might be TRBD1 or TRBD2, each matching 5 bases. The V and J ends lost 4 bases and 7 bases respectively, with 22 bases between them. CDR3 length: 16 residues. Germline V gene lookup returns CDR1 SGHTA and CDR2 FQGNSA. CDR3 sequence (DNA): TGTGCCAGCAGCTCCACCGGGACCTACAGTAAGGGGACCCAGTACTTC. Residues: CASSSTGTYSKGTQYF.

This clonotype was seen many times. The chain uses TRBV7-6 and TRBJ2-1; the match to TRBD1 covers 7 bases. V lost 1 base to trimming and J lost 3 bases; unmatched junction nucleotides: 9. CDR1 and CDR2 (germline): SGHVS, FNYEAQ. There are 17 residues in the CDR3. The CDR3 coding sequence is TGTGCCAGCAGCTTAGAAGGATCAGGGGGTTTCTACAATGAGCAGTTCTTC. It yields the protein CASSLEGSGGFYNEQFF.

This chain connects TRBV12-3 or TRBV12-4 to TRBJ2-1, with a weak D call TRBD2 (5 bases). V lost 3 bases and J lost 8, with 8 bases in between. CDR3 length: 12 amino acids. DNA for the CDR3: TGTGCCAGCAGTTTGAGAGGGTATGAGCAGTTCTTC. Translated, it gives CASSLRGYEQFF.

CDR3 amino acids: CASSLSTPGLALYNEQFF. CDR3 nucleotide sequence: TGTGCCAGCAGCTTATCAACCCCCGGACTAGCGCTGTACAATGAGCAGTTCTTC. This chain links TRBV7-8 with TRBJ2-1, with 9 bases fitting TRBD2. V was pared by 2 bases and J by 4 bases, with 12 bases of the junction left unmatched. Germline assignment: CDR1 SGHVS and CDR2 FQNEAQ. The CDR3 totals 18 residues.

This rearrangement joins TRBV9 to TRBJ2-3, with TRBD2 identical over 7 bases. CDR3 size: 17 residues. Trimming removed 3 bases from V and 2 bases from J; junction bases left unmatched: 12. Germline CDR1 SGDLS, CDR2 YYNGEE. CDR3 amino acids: CASSARAGRGVTDTQYF. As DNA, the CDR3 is TGTGCCAGCAGCGCCCGAGCGGGACGGGGGGTCACAGATACGCAGTATTTT.

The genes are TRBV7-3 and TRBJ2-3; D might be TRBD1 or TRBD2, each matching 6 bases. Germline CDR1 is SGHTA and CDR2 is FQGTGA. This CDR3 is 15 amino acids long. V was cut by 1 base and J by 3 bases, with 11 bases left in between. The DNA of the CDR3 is TGTGCCAGCAGCTTAAAGGGGGGCGGGACAGATACGCAGTATTTT. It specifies CASSLKGGGTDTQYF.

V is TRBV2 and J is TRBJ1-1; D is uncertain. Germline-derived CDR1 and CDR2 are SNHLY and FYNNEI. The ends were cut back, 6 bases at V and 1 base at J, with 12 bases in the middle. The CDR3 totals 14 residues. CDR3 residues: CASSLQFQNTEAFF. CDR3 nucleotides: TGTGCCAGCAGCCTACAGTTCCAGAACACTGAAGCTTTCTTT.

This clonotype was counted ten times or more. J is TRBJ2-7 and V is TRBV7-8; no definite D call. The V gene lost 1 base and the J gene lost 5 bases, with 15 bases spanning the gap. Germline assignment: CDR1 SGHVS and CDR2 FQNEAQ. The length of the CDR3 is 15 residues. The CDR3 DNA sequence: TGTGCCAGCAGCTTAGGGGTGGGTAGTTGGCACGAGCAGTACTTC. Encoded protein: CASSLGVGSWHEQYF.

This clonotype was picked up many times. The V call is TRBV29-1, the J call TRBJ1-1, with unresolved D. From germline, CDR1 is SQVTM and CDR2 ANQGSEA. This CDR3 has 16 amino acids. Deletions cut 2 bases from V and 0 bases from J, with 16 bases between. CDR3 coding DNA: TGCAGCGTTGAATCGCCGGTCTGGGTACTGAACACTGAAGCTTTCTTT. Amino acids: CSVESPVWVLNTEAFF.

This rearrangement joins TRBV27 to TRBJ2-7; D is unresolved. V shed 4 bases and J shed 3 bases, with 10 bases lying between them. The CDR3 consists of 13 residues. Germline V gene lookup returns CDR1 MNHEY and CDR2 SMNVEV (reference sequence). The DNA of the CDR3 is TGTGCCAGCAGTTATAGGCACCTCTACGAGCAGTACTTC. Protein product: CASSYRHLYEQYF.